This T cell receptor beta chain was sequenced during a study of T cells expressing NK-cell markers. Each CDR3 protein gets one entry in TCRdb, which reprocessed the 5' RACE reads and gives no DNA. The specimen's table records some 460,000 distinct CDR3 sequences. Germline values: CDR1 SGHRS, CDR2 YFSETQ. There are 18 residues in the CDR3. This receptor was identified in a woman aged 50 to 65 in good health. This chain uses TRBV5-1 with TRBJ2-2; the D call from TCRdb, TRBD2, cannot be confirmed without DNA. Sequencing used blood T cells: a sorted CD56 or NKG2C T cell subset, CD4+ or CD8+ T cells, or bulk PBMC T cells (not recorded which). The CDR3 sequence: CASSLLPSGGTNTGELFF.